The 23 T cell receptor beta chains given below trace back to one sample, sequenced in a study of blood T cells in healthy people across ages. A second PCR, run for about 6 to 12 cycles, used a sample-barcoded 5' primer plus a J-beta primer mix. TCRdb redid the calling of the 5' RACE reads with MiXCR, one entry per CDR3 protein. The table lists around 870,000 distinct CDR3 sequences, about 28% of them singletons. Material: blood. The receptor source for this set is a woman of 80 years or more in good health.

This chain connects TRBV3-1 to TRBJ2-3; a weak D match, TRBD1 (6 bases). Germline V gene lookup returns CDR1 LGHDT and CDR2 YNNKEL (reference sequence). The CDR3 has 17 amino acids. The V and J ends lost 1 base and 6 bases respectively, with 20 bases between them. The CDR3 nucleotides are TGTGCCAGCAGCCAAGCGACTAACAGGGACCCTCCCGATACGCAGTATTTT. Its protein product is CASSQATNRDPPDTQYF.

The chain couples TRBV4-3 to TRBJ1-5; D call uncertain. With 0 bases removed from V and 7 bases from J, the gap between germline ends came to 13 bases. Germline V gene sequence: CDR1 LGHNA, CDR2 YSLEER. There are 15 residues in the CDR3. CDR3 loop: CASSQEVRGTQPQHF. CDR3 bases: TGCGCCAGCAGCCAAGAGGTTCGGGGAACACAGCCCCAGCATTTT.

A remark on this clonotype: At one of its ends the junction is not consistent with the germline gene, which may arise from a read error. The chain employs TRBV9 and TRBJ2-2; weak D call: TRBD2 (5 bases). The CDR3 is 14 amino acids. CDR1 is SGDLS, CDR2 YYNGEE, per germline. This CDR3 reads CASSANVVTGERFF. The CDR3 DNA follows: TGTGCCAGCAGCGCGAATGTTGTAACCGGGGAGCGGTTTTTT. Using reference TRBV9 and TRBJ2-2 for the parts outside the CDR3, the full variable domain is DSGVTQTPKHLITATGQRVTLRCSPRSGDLSVYWYQQSLDQGLQFLIQYYNGEERAKGNILERFSAQQFPDLHSELNLSSLELGDSALYFCASSANVVTGERFFGEGSRLTVL.

As concerns this clonotype: Sequence at one end of the junction differs from germline and may be a read error. The V gene is TRBV12-3 or TRBV12-4, the J gene TRBJ2-2; 9 bases are shared with TRBD1. The CDR3 spans 15 residues. Here the CDR3 reads CASSFRDRDTRELFF. The CDR3 region has the DNA TGTGCCAGCAGTTTCAGGGACAGGGACACCAGGGAGCTGTTTTTT.

A few counts support this clonotype. The DNA for the CDR3 is TGTGCCAGTAGTATAGCTGCGGGGGTGGAGACCCAGTACTTC. Amino acids: CASSIAAGVETQYF. This chain joins TRBV19 and TRBJ2-5; TRBD2 matches 7 bases. The CDR3 covers 14 residues. After removal of 1 base from V and 5 bases from J, the junction contained 4 bases not matched to a gene. Looked up from germline, CDR1 is LNHDA and CDR2 is SQIVND (reference sequence).

The chain recombines TRBV11-1 with TRBJ1-2, with a tentative D call TRBD1 (5 bases). The germline V gene encodes CDR1 SGHAT and CDR2 FQDESV (reference sequence). The CDR3 has 15 residues. V lost 5 bases, J lost 6 bases, and 19 bases lay in between. Here the CDR3 reads CASSRDQGAWDGYTF. DNA of the CDR3: TGTGCCAGCAGCCGGGATCAGGGCGCATGGGATGGCTACACCTTC.

Turning to this clonotype: This may come from a read error, since a much larger clone is one base off. V and J are TRBV12-3 or TRBV12-4 and TRBJ2-5; D is possibly TRBD1 (5 bases). V was pared by 1 base and J by 5 bases, with 11 bases between. The CDR3 consists of 14 residues. CDR3 sequence reads: CASSLGRRAETQYF. In DNA, the CDR3 is TGTGCCAGCAGTTTAGGACGCAGGGCCGAGACCCAGTACTTC.

The table lists this clonotype with many counts. The rearrangement uses TRBV18 and TRBJ2-7; TRBD2 matches 10 bases. The V gene's germline CDR1 is KGHSH and CDR2 LQKENI. The length of the CDR3 is 15 residues. J gave up 3 bases and V 3 bases, and 5 bases lay outside the gene matches. The CDR3 DNA reads TGTGCCAGCTCACCCAGGACTAGCGGATACTACGAGCAGTACTTC. Translating it yields CASSPRTSGYYEQYF.

The genes are TRBV6-1 and TRBJ2-5; D gene uncertain. The end of the DNA fits TRBJ2-1 better, so the J call may be wrong. The CDR3 spans 13 residues. Germline CDR1 MNHNS, CDR2 SASEGT. DNA for the CDR3: TGTGCCAGCAGTGAGTTTCTTAAAGAGACCCAGTTCTTC. It is translated as CASSEFLKETQFF.

On this clonotype: This may arise from a read error, as a much more abundant clone is one base away. V gene TRBV7-2 combines with J gene TRBJ2-2; D remains unclear. Germline assignment: CDR1 SGHTA and CDR2 FQGNSA. CDR3 length: 13 residues. V lost 4 bases, J lost 7 bases, and 10 bases lay in between. CDR3 region: CASSSTWCGELFF. CDR3 sequence (DNA): TGTGCCAGCAGCTCGACGTGGTGCGGGGAGCTGTTTTTT.

In its sample, this clonotype was seen many times. This sequence joins TRBV14 and TRBJ2-1; 9 bases map to TRBD2. The junction had 7 bases not matched to a gene; V was cut back by 4 bases and J by 9 bases. There are 14 residues in the CDR3. Germline V lookup: CDR1 SGHDN, CDR2 FVKESK. CDR3: CASSLRVAGAEQFF. The CDR3 coding sequence is TGTGCCAGCAGCCTCCGGGTAGCGGGGGCTGAGCAGTTCTTC.

The chain couples TRBV6-5 to TRBJ2-2, with D maybe TRBD2 (5 bases). Trimming stripped 6 bases from V and 5 bases from J, with 16 bases between. The CDR3 is made up of 15 amino acids. Germline assignment: CDR1 MNHEY and CDR2 SVGAGI. The DNA for the CDR3 is TGTGCCAGCAGCCCCTCGAGGGTACGGACCGGGGAGCTGTTTTTT. Translated: CASSPSRVRTGELFF.

The chain combines TRBV6-6 with TRBJ2-1; D might be TRBD2 (5 bases). Looked up from germline, CDR1 is MNHNY and CDR2 is SVGAGI (reference sequence). The ends were cut back, 6 bases at V and 6 bases at J, with 18 bases in the middle. This CDR3 spans 15 amino acids. The CDR3 loop reads CASRFTSGSGNEQFF. Written as DNA, the CDR3 is TGTGCCAGCAGATTCACTAGTGGGAGTGGCAATGAGCAGTTCTTC.

This clonotype was detected only a few times. The chain employs TRBV11-1 and TRBJ1-2; no clear D gene. Trimming left V 5 bases short and J 2 bases short, with 15 bases between. Germline assignment: CDR1 SGHAT and CDR2 FQDESV (reference sequence). This CDR3 has 15 amino acids. The DNA of the CDR3 is TGTGCCAGCAGCCCTGGAGGGAGCTCCAACTATGGCTACACCTTC. The encoded protein is CASSPGGSSNYGYTF.

Remarks on this clonotype: It may be a read error: a sequence one base away is much more abundant. The genes are TRBV10-2 and TRBJ2-3; D is uncertain. The DNA matches TRBJ1-5 better at its end, which makes the J call doubtful. The germline V gene encodes CDR1 WSHSY and CDR2 SAAADI. The CDR3 extends over 14 amino acids. The CDR3 DNA follows: TGCGCCAGCCGTGGTTACGGATACACAGATACGCAGCATTTT. It encodes CASRGYGYTDTQHF.

This clonotype was seen a few times. The chain has TRBV18 and TRBJ2-3, with D possibly being TRBD2 (5 bases). The germline V gene encodes CDR1 KGHSH and CDR2 LQKENI. V lost 3 bases to trimming and J lost 6 bases, with 16 bases between them. This CDR3 has 15 residues. CDR3 sequence reads: CASSPLVKTGDTQYF. The CDR3 DNA sequence: TGTGCCAGCTCACCTCTGGTAAAGACGGGGGATACGCAGTATTTT.

The sample holds many counts of this clonotype. The genes are TRBV7-6 and TRBJ2-3; 8 bases are shared with TRBD2. CDR1 and CDR2 from the germline V gene are SGHVS and FNYEAQ. The CDR3 covers 16 residues. The V and J ends lost 3 bases and 0 bases, in that order; junction bases with no gene match: 5. CDR3 loop: CASSLGAGASTDTQYF. The CDR3 region has the DNA TGTGCCAGCAGCTTGGGAGCGGGGGCGAGCACAGATACGCAGTATTTT.

The chain carries TRBV5-1 and TRBJ2-3; 10 bases map to TRBD2. With 2 bases clipped from V and 2 bases from J, the junction kept 5 bases outside the gene matches. This CDR3 has 16 amino acids. CDR1 SGHRS and CDR2 YFSETQ come from the germline V gene. The CDR3 coding sequence is TGCGCCAGCAGCTTCTCTAGCGGGAGTTCCACAGATACGCAGTATTTT. Protein: CASSFSSGSSTDTQYF.

In this sample, this clonotype turned up many times. The J gene is TRBJ2-1, the V gene TRBV18; D not resolved. CDR3 size: 12 residues. CDR1 and CDR2 (germline): KGHSH, LQKENI. V was clipped by 3 bases and J by 4 bases, with 4 bases between them. The CDR3: CASSPQYNEQFF. DNA for the CDR3: TGTGCCAGCTCACCTCAATACAATGAGCAGTTCTTC.

In this sample, this clonotype turned up many times. As DNA, the CDR3 is TGTGCCAGCAGTACGGGACAGGTCTACGGCTACACCTTC. Its protein is CASSTGQVYGYTF. The chain has TRBV6-1 and TRBJ1-2, with 8 positions matching TRBD1. CDR1 and CDR2 (germline): MNHNS, SASEGT. J was trimmed by 8 bases and V by 5 bases; bases with no gene match: 7. This CDR3 is built from 13 residues.

This clonotype occurred a few times. The gene calls are TRBV5-8 and TRBJ1-1; TRBD1 is a possible D gene (5 bases). CDR3 length: 15 amino acids. In germline, CDR1 is SGHTS, CDR2 YDEGEE. Trimming took 0 bases from V and 3 from J, leaving 12 bases between them. CDR3 nucleotide sequence: TGTGCCAGCAGCTTGGGGGGCCAGCGGTACACTGAAGCTTTCTTT. Its translation: CASSLGGQRYTEAFF.

This clonotype was found a few times. The CDR3 DNA sequence: TGTGCCAGCAGCCCGGGACAACTCTCCTACAATGAGCAGTACTTC. This translates into CASSPGQLSYNEQYF. The rearrangement joins TRBV3-1 to TRBJ2-7; TRBD1 is a possible D gene (6 bases). The CDR3 spans 15 residues. Germline V gene sequence: CDR1 LGHDT, CDR2 YNNKEL (reference sequence). Deletions cut 4 bases from V and 7 bases from J, with 20 bases between.

In this sample, this clonotype turned up a few times. A junction boundary mismatches the germline segment, possibly from a read error. This sequence joins TRBV7-2 and TRBJ2-1, with a weak D call TRBD1 (5 bases). CDR3 length: 15 residues. Germline V lookup: CDR1 SGHTA, CDR2 FQGNSA. The CDR3 coding sequence is TGTGCCAGCAATATCGACAGTAGCTCCTACAATGAGCGGTTCTTC. It codes for CASNIDSSSYNERFF.